This T cell receptor beta chain was recorded in a study of persistence of HIV-infected CD4 T cells. A note on this clone: The antigen remains undetermined.

The libraries were made with immunoSEQ version 4 in survey mode. The table came from immunoSEQ multiplex PCR; TCRdb's copy has only in-frame clones and leaves some out. The sample consists of about 60,000 clones, more than 70% of them appearing once. Overlapping HIV-1 Gag 15-mer peptides at around 1 ug per peptide per mL were used. Sorted nonresponding memory CD4+ T cells were CD40L-negative, CD69-negative, CD45RO-high. The source was CD4+ T cells sorted from PBMCs after approximately 19-hour stimulation, collected from a patient who received antiretroviral therapy. The origin of this receptor is an adult man with HIV who was CMV-seropositive.

CDR3 sequence: CASSLAPRTGGRNEQFF. In DNA, the CDR3 is TGTGCCAGCAGCTTAGCGCCCCGGACAGGGGGTAGGAATGAGCAGTTCTTC. The rearrangement uses TRBV7-9 and TRBJ2-1; 10 nucleotides match TRBD1. The trim removed 0 bases at V and 7 bases at J, leaving 9 bases unmatched. The germline CDR1 and CDR2 sequences are SEHNR and FQNEAQ (reference sequence). This CDR3 spans 17 amino acids.